Shown below are 11 T cell receptor beta chains from a single sample sequenced in a study of shared clonotypes between healthy human individuals. Assay used: immunoSEQ multiplex PCR; TCRdb lists only in-frame clones, some missing. The sample contains around 600,000 clones, 95% to 98% of which appear only once. Cells designated naive CD8 were CD45RO-negative and were positively selected for CCR7, with terminally differentiated effector memory CD45RA+ cells excluded. Sequenced: naive CD8+ T cells sorted from blood. Every receptor here comes from a man between 25 and 39 years old in good health.

The chain is built from TRBV27 and TRBJ2-7, with 8 bases identical to TRBD2. The CDR3 covers 14 residues. J lost 1 base, V lost 4 bases, and 3 bases had no gene match. Germline V gives CDR1 MNHEY, CDR2 SMNVEV (reference sequence). DNA of the CDR3: TGTGCCAGCAGTTCTAGCGGGTGGTCCTACGAGCAGTACTTC. Its translation: CASSSSGWSYEQYF.

The chain employs TRBV4-1 and TRBJ2-7; D is perhaps TRBD2 (6 bases). Germline V CDR1 and CDR2: MGHRA, YSYEKL. CDR3 length equals 13 residues. Trimming took 7 bases from V and 2 from J, leaving 12 bases between them. In DNA form, the CDR3 reads TGCGCCAGCACGGGCGGGAAGACCTACGAGCAGTACTTC. Its protein product is CASTGGKTYEQYF.

This rearrangement joins TRBV4-3 to TRBJ2-3; 7 positions match TRBD2. The junction had 3 bases not matched to a gene; V was cut back by 0 bases and J by 0 bases. The CDR3 runs 16 residues. Germline V gene lookup returns CDR1 LGHNA and CDR2 YSLEER. CDR3 bases: TGCGCCAGCAGCCAAGATCGTAGCGGGAGCACAGATACGCAGTATTTT. This codes for CASSQDRSGSTDTQYF.

The V gene is TRBV27, the J gene TRBJ2-1, with 8 bases lining up with TRBD2. The CDR3 spans 14 residues. The trim removed 0 bases at V and 9 bases at J, leaving 4 bases unmatched. Germline-derived CDR1 and CDR2 are MNHEY and SMNVEV (reference sequence). The CDR3 DNA reads as TGTGCCAGCAGTTTATCTCCGGGGGGGGCTGAGCAGTTCTTC. This translates into CASSLSPGGAEQFF.

The chain has TRBV27 and TRBJ1-2, with 7 nucleotides matching TRBD1. With V trimmed by 4 bases and J by 6 bases, 8 bases remained unmatched. The CDR3 extends over 14 amino acids. In germline, CDR1 is MNHEY, CDR2 SMNVEV (reference sequence). This chain's CDR3 is CASSWAEGADGYTF. The CDR3 coding sequence is TGTGCCAGCAGTTGGGCGGAGGGGGCGGATGGCTACACCTTC.

The chain employs TRBV29-1 and TRBJ2-1; D gene ambiguous. The CDR3 length is 13 residues. Trimming shortened V by 8 bases and J by 4 bases, and 15 bases separated the two germline ends. Looked up from germline, CDR1 is SQVTM and CDR2 is ANQGSEA. This CDR3 is CSYGVPSYNEQFF. For the CDR3, the DNA is TGCAGCTATGGGGTCCCGTCGTACAATGAGCAGTTCTTC.

This chain joins TRBV30 and TRBJ2-2, with 13 bases matching TRBD2. V shed 6 bases and J 8 bases; nucleotides not matched to a gene: 9. The V gene's germline CDR1 is GTSNPN and CDR2 SVGIG (reference sequence). CDR3 size: 15 residues. The CDR3 region is CACPPGLAGVGELFF. The CDR3 coding sequence is TGTGCCTGCCCCCCCGGACTAGCGGGAGTGGGGGAGCTGTTTTTT.

The V call is TRBV27, the J call TRBJ2-7; D is undetermined. With 6 bases removed from V and 7 bases from J, the gap between germline ends came to 16 bases. Germline V gene lookup returns CDR1 MNHEY and CDR2 SMNVEV (reference sequence). CDR3 length equals 13 residues. CDR3 amino acids: CASRSPGLVEQYF. CDR3 bases: TGTGCCAGCAGGAGCCCCGGGTTGGTAGAGCAGTACTTC.

The J gene is TRBJ2-1, the V gene TRBV15; TRBD1 matches 10 bases. Losses at the gene ends were 4 bases for V and 10 bases for J; bases not matched to a gene: 7. Germline CDR1 reads LNHNV; CDR2 reads YYDKDF (reference sequence). This CDR3 is 14 amino acids long. The CDR3 loop is CATSTETGGWEQFF. The CDR3 bases are TGTGCCACCAGCACAGAGACAGGGGGCTGGGAGCAGTTCTTC.

The V gene is TRBV25-1, the J gene TRBJ2-3; 11 bases are a match to TRBD2. V gave up 8 bases and J gave up 6 bases; unmatched junction bases: 10. Germline values: CDR1 MGHDK, CDR2 SYGVNS. The CDR3 length is 15 residues. CDR3 amino acids: CASCPTSGSGDTQYF. The CDR3 DNA is TGTGCCAGCTGCCCCACTAGCGGGAGTGGGGATACGCAGTATTTT. The full variable domain, rest sourced from reference TRBV25-1 and TRBJ2-3, is EADIYQTPRYLVIGTGKKITLECSQTMGHDKMYWYQQDPGMELHLIHYSYGVNSTEKGDLSSESTVSRIRTEHFPLTLESARPSHTSQYLCASCPTSGSGDTQYFGPGTRLTVL.

J is TRBJ1-1 and V is TRBV29-1; D ambiguous. The germline CDR1 and CDR2 sequences are SQVTM and ANQGSEA. V lost 3 bases to trimming and J lost 6 bases, with 11 bases between them. CDR3 length equals 12 residues. The CDR3 bases are TGCAGCGTTGAGACCGCGCAGCCTGAAGCTTTCTTT. Encoded protein: CSVETAQPEAFF.